Below, one TCR beta chain is given with its context. Only one count was recorded for this clone. Its antigen remains undetermined. The sample holds no much larger clone one base away, and base qualities are not on file. There are 15 amino acids in the CDR3, from cysteine to phenylalanine inclusive. Left in the record is the CDR3 DNA by itself, 45 bases read in frame from the first base. Via the germline V gene, CDR1 is SGHRS and CDR2 YFSETQ. After removal of 5 bases from V and 2 bases from J, the junction retains 7 bases not matched to a gene. Related bone marrow donors provided peripheral blood samples on the day of marrow donation. Peripheral blood and bone marrow mononuclear cells were isolated by Ficoll-Hypaque density centrifugation and were cryopreserved. FACS on a FACSAria II was used to sort CD4+ and CD8+ T cells, including the naive and memory subsets. TRB sequencing was run on genomic DNA with either the immunoSEQ assay at survey resolution or the hsTCRB kit. The original pipeline was this. Initial read processing used immunoSEQ software, and repertoire analyses used the LymphoSeq R package. Clonality was computed as 1 minus normalized Shannon entropy; Gini coefficient was also calculated for each TRB dataset. To infer phenotypes in unsorted samples, TRB sequences from sorted subsets of the recipient or donor were mapped onto unsorted samples from the same recipient. TCRdb limited this immuneACCESS table to in-frame rearrangements with V and J called. A share of clones is missing; checked studies link under half to unresolved V genes, and the rest is unexplained. The V and J calls and the clone size are those of that table, but D and trimming were determined from the DNA. For this sample the table gives roughly 8,500 clones, of which roughly 89% were detected only once. The ten biggest clones cover less than 2% of the sample.

The sample is drawn from a study of T cells after posttransplantation cyclophosphamide (dated by TCRdb to about 2016). For the study in its entirety: The study tracked T cell repertoire reconstitution by TRB sequencing after myeloablative bone marrow transplantation using posttransplantation cyclophosphamide as GVHD prophylaxis. Antigen receptor sequencing covered samples from roughly 35 PTCy-treated patients and 16 of their related bone marrow donors. Blood from every one of the 30 or so PTCy patients who had 1-year posttransplant specimens underwent TRB sequencing. TRB sequencing was also done on up to about 3 additional blood samples from 2 to 5.2 years after transplant in 3 patients, and on pretransplant blood from several patients. Because TRA and TRB clonality were tightly correlated in roughly 10 samples, subsequent TCR analyses were focused on TRB only. Public TRB sequences were checked against a database of over 3,500 sequences associated with responses to pathogens, tumor antigens, self-antigens and alloantigens.

Points the paper makes about the study in general: Donor-recipient similarity was low at 1-2 months but rose over the first year, and later blood repertoires were often dominated by donor CD8+ memory clones. Across around 40 patients, TRB clonality was highly associated with recipient CMV seropositivity and CMV reactivation, and diversity in PTCy patients was similar to diversity in CNI/methotrexate controls. The TRB repertoires of T cells infiltrating skin or the GI tract showed only limited overlap with the TRB repertoires found in blood.

This receptor chain uses TRBV5-1 and TRBJ2-1; the junction holds 7 bases that match TRBD2. Sequencing was carried out using memory CD4+ T cells sorted from PBMCs. This clonotype was obtained from a woman aged 60-75 years in good health, CMV-negative, and a related stem cell transplant donor. The sequence in DNA is TGCGCCAGCAGGCTGGGGGGAGGGGCCTACAATGAGCAGTTCTTC. The encoded protein is CASRLGGGAYNEQFF. This CDR3, with the reference TRBV5-1 and TRBJ2-1 proteins standing in past its ends, gives the full variable domain KAGVTQTPRYLIKTRGQQVTLSCSPISGHRSVSWYQQTPGQGLQFLFEYFSETQRNKGNFPGRFSGRQFSNSRSEMNVSTLELGDSALYLCASRLGGGAYNEQFFGPGTRLTVL.